Each of the 7 T cell receptor beta chains below was sequenced from the same sample in a study of OX40 agonist ivuxolimab in advanced cancers. Here immunoSEQ multiplex PCR was the method, and the copy in TCRdb shows in-frame clones only, minus some. The data contain fewer than 50,000 clones, roughly nine tenths of them singletons. Source: CD4+ or CD8+ T cells sorted from blood, taken in a trial of the OX40 agonist ivuxolimab. The receptors here all came from an adult with an advanced solid tumor such as melanoma, head and neck, liver or kidney cancer.

The rearrangement links TRBV7-6 to TRBJ2-5; no firm D call. The germline gives CDR1 SGHVS, CDR2 FNYEAQ. The CDR3 spans 15 residues. The V end lost 2 bases, the J end lost 2 bases, and 12 bases lay between the germline ends. CDR3 bases: TGTGCCAGCAGCTTAAAACGGAGTATACAAGAGACCCAGTACTTC. Translated: CASSLKRSIQETQYF.

The chain employs TRBV15 and TRBJ2-6; D is ambiguous. Trimming took off 0 bases at V and 0 bases at J, with 6 bases between the two ends. Per germline, CDR1 LNHNV and CDR2 YYDKDF (reference sequence). This CDR3 is 16 amino acids long. CDR3 nucleotides: TGTGCCACCAGCAGAGACGCAAACTCTGGGGCCAACGTCCTGACTTTC. Translation gives CATSRDANSGANVLTF. Filled out from reference TRBV15 and TRBJ2-6, the complete variable domain reads DAMVIQNPRYQVTQFGKPVTLSCSQTLNHNVMYWYQQKSSQAPKLLFHYYDKDFNNEADTPDNFQSRRPNTSFCFLDIRSPGLGDTAMYLCATSRDANSGANVLTFGAGSRLTVL.

The chain is built from TRBV27 and TRBJ2-3; perhaps TRBD2 as D (6 bases). This CDR3 comprises 16 residues. Germline values: CDR1 MNHEY, CDR2 SMNVEV (reference sequence). Trimming cost V 5 bases and J 0 bases, with 15 bases left between them. For the CDR3, the DNA is TGTGCCAGCAGTACTTCTCGCGGACTAAGCACAGATACGCAGTATTTT. As protein: CASSTSRGLSTDTQYF.

V usage is TRBV29-1 and J usage is TRBJ2-1; 13 bases map to TRBD2. Germline V gene data show CDR1 as SQVTM and CDR2 as ANQGSEA. The CDR3 consists of 23 residues. Trimming removed 6 bases from V and 0 bases from J; junction bases left unmatched: 26. This CDR3 is CSVLGLAGESSRKIKSSYNEQFF. CDR3 DNA: TGCAGCGTCCTAGGACTAGCGGGAGAATCATCAAGAAAAATAAAAAGCTCCTACAATGAGCAGTTCTTC.

The chain carries TRBV29-1 and TRBJ2-5, with D tentatively TRBD1 (5 bases). Trimming left V 7 bases short and J 4 bases short, with 13 bases between. The CDR3 has 12 residues. CDR1 and CDR2 from the germline V gene are SQVTM and ANQGSEA. The CDR3 loop is CSAKGRGETQYF. DNA of the CDR3: TGCAGCGCGAAGGGAAGGGGAGAGACCCAGTACTTC.

The chain employs TRBV29-1 and TRBJ2-1; no definite D call. The CDR3 spans 12 residues. Germline V lookup: CDR1 SQVTM, CDR2 ANQGSEA. The V end lost 5 bases, the J end lost 5 bases, and 10 bases lay between the germline ends. This CDR3 is CSVNNRDNEQFF. As DNA, the CDR3 is TGCAGCGTTAATAACAGAGACAATGAGCAGTTCTTC.

This clone was observed a handful of times. The CDR3 DNA follows: TGTGCCAGCAACCCGGGGGCGTTGGGTGAGCAGTTCTTC. This codes for CASNPGALGEQFF. The V gene is TRBV6-5, the J gene TRBJ2-1; TRBD1 or TRBD2 may be the D gene (6 bases each). This CDR3 region has 13 residues. Trimming cost V 7 bases and J 9 bases, with 16 bases left between them. Germline loops: CDR1 MNHEY, CDR2 SVGAGI.